The clone carrying this TCR beta chain was seen at least ten times. A sample-barcoded 5' primer and a J-beta primer mix were used in a second PCR of about 7 to 11 cycles. In TCRdb, the 5' RACE reads were re-called with MiXCR into one record per CDR3 protein. Of hundreds of thousands of distinct CDR3 sequences listed, 21% were seen once; the top ten hold approximately 3.6%. CDR1 and CDR2 from the germline V gene are SGHRS and YFSETQ. V was clipped by 0 bases and J by 6 bases; unmatched bases: 2. This CDR3 is 14 amino acids long. This sample was taken from a study of blood T cells in healthy people across ages.

This chain links TRBV5-1 with TRBJ2-1; TRBD2 agrees at 8 bases. This clonotype originated in a man between 65 and 80 years old in good health. Sequenced: blood. CDR3 nucleotides: TGCGCCAGCAGCTTGGATGGGACTAGCAATGAGCAGTTCTTC. Encoded protein: CASSLDGTSNEQFF. Supplemented by reference TRBV5-1 and TRBJ2-1, the full variable domain reads KAGVTQTPRYLIKTRGQQVTLSCSPISGHRSVSWYQQTPGQGLQFLFEYFSETQRNKGNFPGRFSGRQFSNSRSEMNVSTLELGDSALYLCASSLDGTSNEQFFGPGTRLTVL.